This entry features one T cell receptor (beta chain) sequence. The table came from immunoSEQ multiplex PCR; TCRdb's copy has only in-frame clones and leaves some out. The sample contains roughly 120,000 clones, approximately 86% of which appear only once. From the roughly 110-subject validation cohort, which was separate from the approximately 700-subject first cohort, the donors were drawn. Trimming cost V 10 bases and J 7 bases; bases outside gene matches: 10. Per the germline V gene, CDR1 is MNHNS and CDR2 is SASEGT. This CDR3 has 13 amino acids. The record originates from a study of cytomegalovirus exposure and HLA in healthy donors.

The receptor was derived from a man aged 18 to 30 in good health and CMV-seropositive. The sample was PBMCs. This chain links TRBV6-1 with TRBJ2-1; TRBD1 agrees at 7 bases. The CDR3, as DNA: TGTGCCACCGGGACAGCTCCAGAAAATGAGCAGTTCTTC. Its protein product is CATGTAPENEQFF.